Shown below are 15 T cell receptor beta chains from a single sample sequenced in a study of shared clonotypes between healthy human individuals. Libraries were prepared by immunoSEQ multiplex PCR; TCRdb keeps only in-frame clonotypes and omits some of them. The sample carries around 940,000 clones, less than 85% recorded once. Material for sequencing was memory CD4+ T cells sorted from blood. Sample subset: CD45RA-negative fraction. The receptors derive from a man younger than 35 in good health.

To note about this clone: The same CDR3 also results from other DNA sequences found in this sample. This chain connects TRBV20-1 to TRBJ1-6, with D unresolved. From germline, CDR1 is DFQATT and CDR2 SNEGSKA (reference sequence). V was cut by 6 bases and J by 10 bases, with 1 base left in between. The CDR3 contains 8 residues. The CDR3 spells CSASPLHF. The CDR3 DNA reads TGCAGTGCCTCACCCCTCCACTTT.

The V gene is TRBV27, the J gene TRBJ2-7, with D unresolved. CDR1 is MNHEY, CDR2 SMNVEV, per germline (reference sequence). V gave up 1 base and J gave up 4 bases, with 8 bases separating them. CDR3 length: 13 amino acids. As DNA, the CDR3 is TGTGCCAGCAGTTTATACAGCGAGTACGAGCAGTACTTC. This codes for CASSLYSEYEQYF.

The rearrangement joins TRBV6-6 to TRBJ1-5, with D unclear. This CDR3 contains 13 residues. V was pared by 6 bases and J by 6 bases, with 12 bases between. Germline values: CDR1 MNHNY, CDR2 SVGAGI (reference sequence). CDR3 sequence reads: CASREETRQPQHF. In nucleotides, the CDR3 is TGTGCCAGCAGAGAGGAAACCCGTCAGCCCCAGCATTTT.

This sequence joins TRBV7-9 and TRBJ1-2, with TRBD1 as a possible D gene (6 bases). CDR3 length: 15 amino acids. V shed 3 bases and J shed 8 bases, with 19 bases lying between them. Germline CDR1 and CDR2: SEHNR and FQNEAQ (reference sequence). The CDR3 sequence: CASSFLLGGLGGYTF. Written as DNA, the CDR3 is TGTGCCAGCAGCTTCTTACTCGGGGGCCTTGGGGGCTACACCTTC.

J is TRBJ2-1 and V is TRBV10-3; D unclear. V lost 3 bases, J lost 7 bases, and 10 bases lay in between. CDR3 length equals 13 residues. Germline V gene data show CDR1 as ENHRY and CDR2 as SYGVKD. CDR3 coding DNA: TGTGCCATCAGTGATAAGGTCTTGAATGAGCAGTTCTTC. Protein product: CAISDKVLNEQFF.

Notes on this clone: Its ends do not fully match the called genes, so a read error is possible. The chain recombines TRBV7-2 with TRBJ2-7; 12 nucleotides agree with TRBD2. The length of the CDR3 is 16 residues. Germline lookup yields CDR1 SGHTA and CDR2 FQGNSA. The CDR3 region has the DNA TGTGCCAGCAGCCTAGCGGGGGGGCGCGCAGACTACGAGCAGTACTTC. This gives the protein CASSLAGGRADYEQYF. Drawing the rest from reference TRBV7-2 and TRBJ2-7, the complete variable domain is GAGVSQSPSNKVTEKGKDVELRCDPISGHTALYWYRQSLGQGLEFLIYFQGNSAPDKSGLPSDRFSAERTGGSVSTLTIQRTQQEDSAVYLCASSLAGGRADYEQYFGPGTRLTVT.

As DNA, the CDR3 is TGTGCCAGCAGAGTTTCAGGGGGCTCATATGGCTACACCTTC. Its translation is CASRVSGGSYGYTF. V usage is TRBV6-4 and J usage is TRBJ1-2; TRBD1 matches at 8 bases. The CDR3 spans 14 residues. Germline lookup yields CDR1 MRHNA and CDR2 SNTAGT. With 6 bases clipped from V and 5 bases from J, the junction kept 8 bases outside the gene matches.

The V call is TRBV5-4, the J call TRBJ1-2, with TRBD1 as a possible D gene (6 bases). The CDR3 is 16 amino acids. Germline V gives CDR1 SGHNT, CDR2 YYREEE (reference sequence). The V end lost 2 bases, the J end lost 8 bases, and 22 bases lay between the germline ends. As DNA, the CDR3 is TGTGCCAGCAGCTTCGGCTGGGGACAAACTACTTCGGGCTACACCTTC. It encodes CASSFGWGQTTSGYTF.

This clone came up a few times. V gene TRBV30 combines with J gene TRBJ2-1; D perhaps matches TRBD2 (6 bases). This CDR3 has 15 residues. Germline CDR1 reads GTSNPN; CDR2 reads SVGIG (reference sequence). Trimming took off 3 bases at V and 6 bases at J, with 18 bases between the two ends. The CDR3: CAWSDVAELLNEQFF. The CDR3 bases are TGTGCCTGGAGCGATGTAGCGGAATTGCTCAATGAGCAGTTCTTC. The entire variable domain, with the rest obtained from reference TRBV30 and TRBJ2-1, is as follows: SQTIHQWPATLVQPVGSPLSLECTVEGTSNPNLYWYRQAAGRGLQLLFYSVGIGQISSEVPQNLSASRPQDRQFILSSKKLLLSDSGFYLCAWSDVAELLNEQFFGPGTRLTVL.

This rearrangement joins TRBV2 to TRBJ2-7; tentatively, D is TRBD2 (6 bases). CDR1 is SNHLY, CDR2 FYNNEI, per germline. The CDR3 spans 15 residues. Deletions cut 2 bases from V and 2 bases from J, with 13 bases between. The CDR3, as DNA: TGTGCCAGCAGTGAATTAGCGGAAGCGACCTACGAGCAGTACTTC. Protein product: CASSELAEATYEQYF.

The rearrangement links TRBV29-1 to TRBJ2-3, with 10 bases identical to TRBD2. This CDR3 contains 14 residues. The trim removed 5 bases at V and 1 base at J, leaving 3 bases unmatched. Looked up from germline, CDR1 is SQVTM and CDR2 is ANQGSEA. The CDR3 region is CSVILAGGTDTQYF. The CDR3 region has the DNA TGCAGCGTTATTCTAGCGGGGGGCACAGATACGCAGTATTTT.

The rearrangement links TRBV5-1 to TRBJ1-1; D is unresolved. Germline CDR1 reads SGHRS; CDR2 reads YFSETQ. The V and J ends lost 1 base and 1 base respectively, with 11 bases between them. The CDR3 is made up of 15 amino acids. CDR3: CASSLMGTGNTEAFF. In DNA, the CDR3 is TGCGCCAGCAGCTTGATGGGAACGGGGAACACTGAAGCTTTCTTT.

The J gene is TRBJ1-1, the V gene TRBV19, with D possibly being TRBD1 (5 bases). Trimming took 2 bases from V and 7 from J, leaving 17 bases between them. CDR3 size: 15 residues. From germline, CDR1 is LNHDA and CDR2 SQIVND (reference sequence). CDR3 bases: TGTGCCAGTAGTATAAGATCCAGGGATTTTGGTGAAGCTTTCTTT. It is translated as CASSIRSRDFGEAFF.

The genes are TRBV6-1 and TRBJ1-5; D is unclear. Germline assignment: CDR1 MNHNS and CDR2 SASEGT. There are 14 residues in the CDR3. V lost 4 bases and J 3 bases, leaving 10 bases between the germline ends. The CDR3 DNA sequence: TGTGCCAGCAGTGTTGGCGGTACCAATCAGCCCCAGCATTTT. Amino acid sequence: CASSVGGTNQPQHF.

The chain carries TRBV10-3 and TRBJ2-2, with D possibly TRBD1 on 5 matching bases. V was clipped by 6 bases and J by 3 bases, with 17 bases between them. This CDR3 is 16 amino acids long. The germline CDR1 and CDR2 sequences are ENHRY and SYGVKD. CDR3 coding DNA: TGTGCCATCAGCAATCGTGCAGGGTCGGACACCGGGGAGCTGTTTTTT. As protein: CAISNRAGSDTGELFF.